The TCR beta chain under discussion was sequenced for a study of blood T cell repertoires in COVID-19. About the research overall: Samples came from the United States, Italy and Spain, spanning acute and convalescent COVID-19.

The table came from immunoSEQ multiplex PCR; TCRdb's copy has only in-frame clones and leaves some out. The profile shows about 260,000 clones, around 90% of them singletons. The CDR3 contains 16 residues. Unmatched junction bases numbered 4, after V lost 2 bases and J lost 2 bases. In germline, CDR1 is SGDLS, CDR2 YYNGEE. V usage is TRBV9 and J usage is TRBJ1-4; TRBD1 aligns across 9 bases. Sequences were obtained from peripheral blood. This TCR was sampled from a woman aged 40 to 49 with acute or convalescent COVID-19. CDR3: CASSVGTGRTNEKLFF. CDR3 sequence (DNA): TGTGCCAGCAGCGTCGGGACAGGGCGCACTAATGAAAAACTGTTTTTT.